This T cell receptor beta chain was captured by sequencing in a study of shared clonotypes between healthy human individuals. Findings of the study overall: A reduction in generation probabilities was seen for non-shared clonotypes relative to those shared by all four donors.

Note on this clone: The antigen is not known.

Several immunoSEQ plates held equal portions of the genomic DNA taken from each subset. The repertoire was sequenced with immunoSEQ multiplex PCR; TCRdb's copy has only in-frame clones and lacks some. Of under 600,000 clones listed, about 96% are singletons. There are 14 residues in the CDR3. The germline gives CDR1 MDHEN, CDR2 SYDVKM. With 8 bases clipped from V and 4 bases from J, the junction kept 9 bases outside the gene matches. Sample: naive CD4+ T cells sorted from blood. Subset defined: CD45RA+ positively selected. The sequence was collected from a woman aged 25 to 39 in good health. The chain has TRBV28 and TRBJ2-7, with 9 nucleotides matching TRBD2. CDR3 region: CASGLGGLAYEQYF. CDR3 bases: TGTGCCAGCGGACTCGGGGGACTAGCTTACGAGCAGTACTTC.